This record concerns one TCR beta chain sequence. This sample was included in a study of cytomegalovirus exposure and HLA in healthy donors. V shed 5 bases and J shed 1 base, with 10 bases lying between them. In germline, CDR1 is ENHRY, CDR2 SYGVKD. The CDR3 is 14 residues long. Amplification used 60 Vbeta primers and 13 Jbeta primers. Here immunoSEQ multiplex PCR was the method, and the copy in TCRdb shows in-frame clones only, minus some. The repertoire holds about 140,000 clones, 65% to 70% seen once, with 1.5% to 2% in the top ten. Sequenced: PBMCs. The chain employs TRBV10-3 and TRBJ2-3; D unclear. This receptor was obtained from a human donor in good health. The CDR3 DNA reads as TGTGCCATCAGTCCCGCCGCGGGCACAGATACGCAGTATTTT. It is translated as CAISPAAGTDTQYF.